This note documents a single T cell receptor beta chain sequence. Unmatched junction bases numbered 9, after V lost 5 bases and J lost 7 bases. Germline CDR1 SEHNR, CDR2 FQNEAQ (reference sequence). CDR3 size: 14 residues. These data come from a study of neurological immune-mediated disorders. TCRdb recomputed calls from the 5' RACE reads with MiXCR, one row per CDR3 protein. This sample has roughly 100,000 distinct CDR3 sequences, with 3.5% found just once. This chain uses TRBV7-9 with TRBJ1-2; 8 bases fit TRBD1. The receptor comes from a woman aged 18-35 years with multiple sclerosis. Sequencing was performed on PBMCs. The CDR3 region has the DNA TGTGCCAGCAGCCTTGGACAGGGACCCCTTGGCTACACCTTC. Translated, it gives CASSLGQGPLGYTF.